Only one count was recorded for the clone carrying this T cell receptor beta chain. The sample originates from a study of blood T cell repertoires in COVID-19. This CDR3 comprises 17 residues. The V and J ends lost 5 bases and 0 bases, in that order; junction bases with no gene match: 8. Germline assignment: CDR1 LNHDA and CDR2 SQIVND (reference sequence). Clones were sequenced by immunoSEQ multiplex PCR, and TCRdb holds only the in-frame ones, with some missing. The sample has 95,000 to 100,000 clones; approximately 92% are singletons. This chain joins TRBV19 and TRBJ2-1; 9 nucleotides line up with TRBD2. The sequencing input was peripheral blood. This clonotype originated in a man between 45 and 60 years old with active COVID-19. The CDR3 loop reads CASSESSGTSSYNEQFF. For the CDR3, the DNA is TGTGCCAGTAGTGAATCTAGCGGGACGAGCTCCTACAATGAGCAGTTCTTC.